The sample holds many counts of the clone carrying this T cell receptor (beta chain). Its target is not known. An absence of ophthalmopathy progression within 18 months meant stable Graves' hyperthyroidism. Newly diagnosed hyperthyroidism, duration under 2 months, in patients aged 18 to 65. Cells are PBMCs isolated from about 10 ml of fresh blood. The sample is drawn from a study of T cells in Graves' hyperthyroidism and ophthalmopathy. General observations from the study: Most clonotypes expanded in the thyroid (above 0.001) were also present in blood.

Amplification of TCR beta CDR3 regions was performed using RNA transcripts as template. The primer set for the first-round RT-PCR of the TCR CDR3 was HTBI. MiXCR was run by TCRdb on the multiplex PCR reads, yielding one entry per CDR3 protein. The sample has around 440,000 distinct CDR3 sequences, around 16% seen once. The sample was blood. The source of this sequence is a woman under 30 with Graves' hyperthyroidism.

The CDR3 region is CASSDPRDLSYEQYF. The DNA of the CDR3 is TGTGCCAGCAGTGACCCCAGGGACCTTTCCTACGAGCAGTACTTC. The rearrangement uses TRBV2 and TRBJ2-7, with D possibly called TRBD1 or TRBD2 (5 bases each). This CDR3 contains 15 residues. CDR1 and CDR2 from the germline V gene are SNHLY and FYNNEI. V lost 3 bases and J lost 1, with 13 bases in between. Drawing the rest from reference TRBV2 and TRBJ2-7, the complete variable domain is EPEVTQTPSHQVTQMGQEVILRCVPISNHLYFYWYRQILGQKVEFLVSFYNNEISEKSEIFDDQFSVERPDGSNFTLKIRSTKLEDSAMYFCASSDPRDLSYEQYFGPGTRLTVT.